A single sample gave rise to the 10 T cell receptor beta chains below, sequenced in a study of blood T cell repertoires in COVID-19. The protocol was immunoSEQ multiplex PCR, while the TCRdb copy is restricted to in-frame clones and leaves out a portion. Here the sample spans around 200,000 clones, about 87% being singletons. The specimen was peripheral blood. These receptors originate from a young man with active or convalescent COVID-19.

The chain has TRBV3-1 (or the pseudogene TRBV3-2) and TRBJ2-7; TRBD2 agrees at 7 bases. Germline lookup yields CDR1 LGHDT and CDR2 YNNKEL (reference sequence). V lost 4 bases, J lost 2 bases, and 2 bases stayed unmatched. There are 13 residues in the CDR3. DNA for the CDR3: TGTGCCAGCAGCCGAGGACTAGCCTACGAGCAGTACGTC. This gives the protein CASSRGLAYEQYV.

The gene calls are TRBV2 and TRBJ1-6, with 10 bases identical to TRBD1. The CDR3 is 15 residues long. Germline V gene sequence: CDR1 SNHLY, CDR2 FYNNEI. V shed 4 bases and J 10 bases; nucleotides not matched to a gene: 7. The CDR3 DNA reads as TGTGCCAGCAGTGCAGACAGGGGGCTTGGATCACCCCTCCACTTT. As protein: CASSADRGLGSPLHF.

The chain has TRBV23-1 and TRBJ1-5; maybe TRBD1 (6 bases). TRBV23-1 is an open reading frame whose function is uncertain. CDR3 length: 15 amino acids. Trimming cost V 6 bases and J 2 bases, with 14 bases left between them. The CDR3 region has the DNA TGCGCCAGCAGCGGCAGGGGCGACGGCAATCAGCCCCAGCATTTT. It encodes CASSGRGDGNQPQHF.

This clone occurred a few times. The chain's CDR3 is CATRTETSTSEQFF. In DNA, the CDR3 is TGTGCCACCCGGACAGAAACAAGTACGAGTGAGCAGTTCTTC. The chain joins TRBV2 to TRBJ2-1; possibly TRBD1 for D (6 bases). The CDR3 runs to 14 residues. The germline V gene has CDR1 SNHLY and CDR2 FYNNEI. With 10 bases removed from V and 9 bases from J, the gap between germline ends came to 22 bases.

In this sample, this clone turned up once. This chain connects TRBV19 to TRBJ2-2; D perhaps matches TRBD2 (5 bases). Germline CDR1 and CDR2: LNHDA and SQIVND (reference sequence). V was shortened by 7 bases and J by 3 bases, with 15 bases between the two germline ends. This CDR3 is 15 amino acids long. CDR3 sequence reads: CASNMPGVDTGELFF. The DNA for the CDR3 is TGTGCCAGTAATATGCCCGGGGTGGACACCGGGGAGCTGTTTTTT.

The genes are TRBV11-1 and TRBJ2-5; tentatively, D is TRBD1 (5 bases). Trimming removed 1 base at V and 2 bases at J, with 8 bases between. This CDR3 has 14 amino acids. From germline, CDR1 is SGHAT and CDR2 FQDESV (reference sequence). The CDR3 DNA reads as TGTGCCAGCAGCTTAGTGAAGGGGCAAGAGACCCAGTACTTC. It codes for CASSLVKGQETQYF.

This chain links TRBV6-1 with TRBJ1-3; D unresolved. This CDR3 spans 16 amino acids. The germline gives CDR1 MNHNS, CDR2 SASEGT. Trimming cost V 3 bases and J 3 bases, with 15 bases left between them. The CDR3 sequence is CASSESREMSGNTIYF. The CDR3 nucleotides are TGTGCCAGCAGTGAGTCTAGGGAGATGAGTGGAAACACCATATATTTT.

The V call is TRBV28, the J call TRBJ1-6; possibly TRBD1 for D (6 bases). Germline V gene sequence: CDR1 MDHEN, CDR2 SYDVKM. V shed 3 bases and J shed 6 bases, with 21 bases lying between them. The length of the CDR3 is 18 residues. The CDR3 coding sequence is TGTGCCAGCAGTTTTGTCCTATTGGACAGCTCACTTAATTCACCCCTCCACTTT. As protein: CASSFVLLDSSLNSPLHF.

This clone appeared once. The chain is built from TRBV27 and TRBJ1-2; 10 bases align to TRBD1. Germline CDR1 and CDR2: MNHEY and SMNVEV (reference sequence). The length of the CDR3 is 15 residues. V dropped 6 bases and J dropped 3; count of bases not matched to a gene: 7. CDR3 DNA: TGTGCCAGCAGAACCGACAGGGGGCGAGACTATGGCTACACCTTC. This translates into CASRTDRGRDYGYTF.

The rearrangement uses TRBV28 and TRBJ1-5, with D unresolved. V was shortened by 2 bases and J by 4 bases, with 9 bases between the two germline ends. The CDR3 sequence is 14 residues long. Germline loops: CDR1 MDHEN, CDR2 SYDVKM. CDR3 loop: CASSLAAANQPQHF. The DNA for the CDR3 is TGTGCCAGCAGTTTAGCGGCGGCTAATCAGCCCCAGCATTTT.